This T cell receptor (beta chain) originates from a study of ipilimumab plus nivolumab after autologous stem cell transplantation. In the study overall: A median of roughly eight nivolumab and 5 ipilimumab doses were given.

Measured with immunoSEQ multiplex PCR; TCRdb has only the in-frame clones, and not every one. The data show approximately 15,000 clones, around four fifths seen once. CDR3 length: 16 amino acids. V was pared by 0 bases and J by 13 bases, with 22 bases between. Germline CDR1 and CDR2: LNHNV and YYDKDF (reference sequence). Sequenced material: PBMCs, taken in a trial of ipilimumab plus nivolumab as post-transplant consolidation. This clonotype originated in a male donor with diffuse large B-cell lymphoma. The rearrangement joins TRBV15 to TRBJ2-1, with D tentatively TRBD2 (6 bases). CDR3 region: CATSRDLGGTSYLQFF. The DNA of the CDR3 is TGTGCCACCAGCAGAGATCTCGGGGGTACTAGTTACCTCCAGTTCTTC. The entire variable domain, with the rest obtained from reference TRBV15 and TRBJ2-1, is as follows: DAMVIQNPRYQVTQFGKPVTLSCSQTLNHNVMYWYQQKSSQAPKLLFHYYDKDFNNEADTPDNFQSRRPNTSFCFLDIRSPGLGDTAMYLCATSRDLGGTSYLQFFGPGTRLTVL.